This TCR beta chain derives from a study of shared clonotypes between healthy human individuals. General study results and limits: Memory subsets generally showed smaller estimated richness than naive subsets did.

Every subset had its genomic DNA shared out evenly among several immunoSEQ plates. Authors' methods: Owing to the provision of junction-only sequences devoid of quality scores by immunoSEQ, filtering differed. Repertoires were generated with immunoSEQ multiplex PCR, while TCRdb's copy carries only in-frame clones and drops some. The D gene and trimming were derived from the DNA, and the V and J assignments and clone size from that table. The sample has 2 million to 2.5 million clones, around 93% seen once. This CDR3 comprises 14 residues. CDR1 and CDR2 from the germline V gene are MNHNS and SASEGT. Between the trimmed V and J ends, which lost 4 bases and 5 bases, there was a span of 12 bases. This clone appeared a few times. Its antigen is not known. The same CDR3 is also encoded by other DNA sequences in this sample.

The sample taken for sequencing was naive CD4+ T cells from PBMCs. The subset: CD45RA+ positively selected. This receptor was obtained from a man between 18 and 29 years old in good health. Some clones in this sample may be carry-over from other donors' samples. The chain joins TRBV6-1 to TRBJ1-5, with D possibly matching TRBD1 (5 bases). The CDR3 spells CASSGQGSYQPQHF. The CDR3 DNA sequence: TGTGCCAGCAGTGGTCAGGGAAGTTATCAGCCCCAGCATTTT.